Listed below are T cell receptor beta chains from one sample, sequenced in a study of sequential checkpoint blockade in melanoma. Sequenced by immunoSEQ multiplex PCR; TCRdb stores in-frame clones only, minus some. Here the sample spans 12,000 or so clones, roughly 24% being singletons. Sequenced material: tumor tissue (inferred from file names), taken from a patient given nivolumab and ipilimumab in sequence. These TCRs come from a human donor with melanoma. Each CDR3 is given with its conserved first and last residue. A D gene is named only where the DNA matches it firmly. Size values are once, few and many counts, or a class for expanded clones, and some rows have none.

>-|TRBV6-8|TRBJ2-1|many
CASSTLNRVGDEQFF
TGTGCCAGCAGTACCTTAAACCGAGTCGGCGATGAGCAGTTCTTC
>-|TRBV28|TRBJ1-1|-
CASTSPWKVNTEAFF
TGTGCCAGCACCTCACCGTGGAAGGTAAACACTGAAGCTTTCTTT
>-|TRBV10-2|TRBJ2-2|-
CASSGVETGNTGELFF
TGCGCCAGCAGCGGGGTAGAGACAGGGAACACCGGGGAGCTGTTTTTT
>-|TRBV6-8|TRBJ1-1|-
CAIRIGTLTEAFF
TGTGCCATCAGAATAGGGACCCTCACTGAAGCTTTCTTT
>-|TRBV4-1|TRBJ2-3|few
CASSRRYELDTQYF
TGCGCCAGCAGCCGCCGGTACGAGTTGGATACGCAGTATTTT
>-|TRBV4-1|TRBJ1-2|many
CASSQEPLHKADGYTF
TGCGCCAGCAGCCAAGAACCACTCCACAAAGCGGATGGCTACACCTTC
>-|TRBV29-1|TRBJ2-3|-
CSVRHGTDTQYF
TGCAGCGTTAGGCACGGCACAGATACGCAGTATTTT
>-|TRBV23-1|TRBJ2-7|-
CASSQLPGTYEQYF
TGCGCCAGCAGCCAGCTGCCCGGAACTTACGAGCAGTACTTC
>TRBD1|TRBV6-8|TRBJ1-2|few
CAISGDRVDYGYTF
TGTGCCATCAGTGGGGACAGGGTAGACTATGGCTACACCTTC
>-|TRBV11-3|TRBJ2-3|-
CASSLWGATDTQYF
TGTGCCAGCAGCTTGTGGGGGGCCACAGATACGCAGTATTTT
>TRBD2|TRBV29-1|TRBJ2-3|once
CSVEDLQGLAGGRDTDTQYF
TGCAGCGTTGAAGATCTTCAGGGACTAGCGGGGGGGCGGGACACAGATACGCAGTATTTT
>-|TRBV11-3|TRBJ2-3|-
CASSLESRGTDTQYF
TGTGCCAGCAGCTTGGAATCGCGGGGAACAGATACGCAGTATTTT
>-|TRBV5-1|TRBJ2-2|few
CASSQELMGRGGANTGELFF
TGCGCCAGCAGCCAAGAGCTAATGGGGAGAGGGGGAGCGAACACCGGGGAGCTGTTTTTT
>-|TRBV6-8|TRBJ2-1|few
CASSYTASYNEQFF
TGTGCCAGCAGTTACACAGCCTCCTACAATGAGCAGTTCTTC
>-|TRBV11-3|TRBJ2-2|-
CASSSGLFANTGELFF
TGTGCCAGCAGCTCCGGGCTTTTCGCGAACACCGGGGAGCTGTTTTTT
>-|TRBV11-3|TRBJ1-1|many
CASSWVEGNTEAFF
TGTGCCAGCAGCTGGGTGGAGGGTAACACTGAAGCTTTCTTT
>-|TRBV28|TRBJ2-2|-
CASSFGSRSGGELFF
TGTGCCAGCAGTTTCGGTTCTCGGTCGGGCGGGGAGCTGTTTTTT
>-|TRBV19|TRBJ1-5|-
CATVRGPYSNQPQHF
TGTGCCACCGTGCGGGGCCCTTATAGCAATCAGCCCCAGCATTTT
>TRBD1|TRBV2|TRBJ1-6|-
CASSGTGINSPLHF
TGTGCCAGCAGCGGGACAGGGATTAATTCACCCCTCCACTTT
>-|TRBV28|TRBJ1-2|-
CASSFESGRSSGYTF
TGTGCCAGCAGTTTTGAGTCAGGGAGGAGTAGTGGCTACACCTTC
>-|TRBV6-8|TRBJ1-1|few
CASSYTTSMGTEAFF
TGTGCCAGCAGCTATACCACTAGCATGGGGACTGAAGCTTTCTTT
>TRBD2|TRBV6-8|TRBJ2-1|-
CASSGRTSGVHEQFF
TGTGCCAGCAGCGGCCGGACTAGCGGGGTCCATGAGCAGTTCTTC
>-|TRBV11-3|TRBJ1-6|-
CASSLVWGNSPLHF
TGTGCCAGCAGCTTAGTGTGGGGGAATTCACCCCTCCACTTT
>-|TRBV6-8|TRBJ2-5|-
CASSYVGETQYF
TGTGCCAGCAGTTACGTGGGAGAGACCCAGTACTTC
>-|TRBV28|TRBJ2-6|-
CASSPTRAVTGSEANVLTF
TGTGCCAGCAGCCCCACACGGGCTGTGACCGGATCGGAGGCCAACGTCCTGACTTTC
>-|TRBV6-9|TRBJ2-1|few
CASSQRREQFF
TGTGCCAGCAGTCAGAGGAGGGAGCAGTTCTTC
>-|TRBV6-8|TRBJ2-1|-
CASSRSVSNEQFF
TGTGCCAGCAGTCGGTCGGTGAGTAATGAGCAGTTCTTC